Listed here is a single TCR beta chain. The data originate from a study of blood T cell repertoires in COVID-19. Looking at the study overall: PBMCs, B-cell-depleted T cells, or T cells provided the cDNA or gDNA that made up the material.

Followed longitudinally, the Seattle patients had been enrolled during active infection. Original handling: Reference gene primers were amplified, and this amplification served to estimate nucleated cell counts. The protocol was immunoSEQ multiplex PCR, while the TCRdb copy is restricted to in-frame clones and leaves out a portion. V and J calls and clone size are those listed in that table; D and trimming were worked out from the DNA. The table has about 230,000 clones, 80% to 90% seen once; the top ten hold 11%. The germline gives CDR1 SGHVS, CDR2 FNYEAQ. The CDR3 covers 16 residues. V lost 5 bases to trimming and J lost 1 base, with 12 bases between them.

This receptor was identified in a man in his forties or fifties with COVID-19, enrolled during active disease. The J gene is TRBJ1-6, the V gene TRBV7-6, with D possibly matching TRBD1 (5 bases). Sequencing was performed on peripheral blood. CDR3 loop: CASSPDDRSYNSPLHF. CDR3 bases: TGTGCCAGCAGCCCCGACGACAGATCCTATAATTCACCCCTCCACTTT.